This TCR beta chain derives from a study of early T cells in non-severe SARS-CoV-2 infection. Study information: The input, bulk RNA from unsorted whole blood, was sequenced, and chains were unpaired.

Ten or more counts support this clonotype. Its cognate antigen is unknown. General study points: Private and CD4 specificities were missed by VDJdb matching, skewed to anti-spike CD8.

Unique molecular identifiers were attached to individual cDNA molecules. One entry per CDR3 protein results from TCRdb running MiXCR on the 5' RACE reads. The data hold 90,000 to 120,000 distinct CDR3 sequences, with 9% to 14% observed a single time. The CDR3 contains 13 residues. The V end lost 0 bases, the J end lost 8 bases, and 8 bases lay between the germline ends. CDR1 is MNHNY and CDR2 is SVGAGI in the germline V gene (reference sequence). This TCR derives from an adult who was a healthcare worker with PCR-confirmed SARS-CoV-2 infection or an uninfected control (not recorded which). The chain uses TRBV6-6 and TRBJ2-1; D gene uncertain. Input material: whole blood. The CDR3 DNA follows: TGTGCCAGCAGTTACTCGAGAGTTTATGAGCAGTTCTTC. It is translated as CASSYSRVYEQFF.